The 21 T cell receptor beta chains reported below all come from one sample, sequenced in a study of CD8 T cells in ankylosing spondylitis. These receptors' antigens are unknown. In TCRdb, the 5' RACE reads were re-called with MiXCR into one record per CDR3 protein. The sample contains about 800,000 distinct CDR3 sequences, approximately 12% of which appear only once. General study results and limits: Characteristic of ankylosing spondylitis blood, it appeared, was a TCR beta motif comprising eight highly homologous variants.

Sample: blood, either unsorted or a sorted T cell fraction (not recorded which). The receptor source for this set is a male donor with ankylosing spondylitis.

Many counts were recorded for this clonotype. This CDR3 reads CASSSLLAVTYNEQFF. CDR3 nucleotides: TGTGCCAGCAGCTCCCTACTAGCGGTCACCTACAATGAGCAGTTCTTC. The chain links TRBV7-9 to TRBJ2-1, with 8 bases aligning to TRBD2. Germline CDR1 is SEHNR and CDR2 is FQNEAQ (reference sequence). The CDR3 is made up of 16 amino acids. The J segment lost 2 bases and the V segment lost 4 bases, leaving 7 bases of the junction unmatched.

There are a few counts of this clonotype. The rearrangement uses TRBV10-3 and TRBJ1-1, with D uncertain. V lost 3 bases to trimming and J lost 1 base, with 21 bases between them. The CDR3 consists of 18 residues. The germline CDR1 and CDR2 sequences are ENHRY and SYGVKD. CDR3 bases: TGTGCCATCAGTGACCATGCCGGGCCAACGAAAGGGAACACTGAAGCTTTCTTT. It specifies CAISDHAGPTKGNTEAFF.

This clonotype was found many times. The gene calls are TRBV7-2 and TRBJ1-2; TRBD1 might be the D (6 bases). CDR1 SGHTA and CDR2 FQGNSA come from the germline V gene. Trimming cost V 3 bases and J 2 bases, with 10 bases left between them. There are 14 residues in the CDR3. CDR3 loop: CASSLNRANYGYTF. In DNA, the CDR3 is TGTGCCAGCAGCTTGAACAGGGCGAACTATGGCTACACCTTC.

This rearrangement joins TRBV28 to TRBJ2-7; 7 positions match TRBD1. Germline CDR1 and CDR2: MDHEN and SYDVKM. The J segment lost 4 bases and the V segment lost 10 bases, leaving 10 bases of the junction unmatched. This CDR3 region has 13 residues. DNA of the CDR3: TGTGCCACCTCGAGGGGGCAATCTTACGAGCAGTACTTC. Protein sequence: CATSRGQSYEQYF.

This clonotype was seen repeatedly, ten times or more. This rearrangement joins TRBV5-1 to TRBJ2-5, with D perhaps TRBD2 (7 bases). The CDR3 runs to 16 residues. Germline CDR1 and CDR2: SGHRS and YFSETQ. V lost 4 bases and J 5 bases, leaving 21 bases between the germline ends. CDR3 loop: CASSDRTRAGKETQYF. CDR3 in DNA: TGCGCCAGCAGCGACAGGACCCGAGCGGGGAAGGAGACCCAGTACTTC.

The chain recombines TRBV20-1 with TRBJ1-1; weak D call: TRBD1 (5 bases). The ends were cut back, 4 bases at V and 0 bases at J, with 12 bases in the middle. This CDR3 has 14 amino acids. Germline CDR1 is DFQATT and CDR2 is SNEGSKA (reference sequence). CDR3 region: CSATAGGLNTEAFF. CDR3 nucleotides: TGCAGTGCTACTGCGGGGGGATTGAACACTGAAGCTTTCTTT.

This clonotype was seen a handful of times. This chain links TRBV2 with TRBJ1-4, with a weak D call TRBD1 (5 bases). Trimming shortened V by 6 bases and J by 5 bases, and 13 bases separated the two germline ends. The CDR3 contains 14 residues. CDR1 is SNHLY, CDR2 FYNNEI, per germline. The CDR3: CASRGLWRNEKLFF. The CDR3 coding sequence is TGTGCCAGCAGGGGACTTTGGCGAAATGAAAAACTGTTTTTT.

This clonotype was recorded many times. V gene TRBV2 combines with J gene TRBJ1-1, with D uncertain. CDR1 SNHLY and CDR2 FYNNEI come from the germline V gene. The CDR3 runs 10 residues. Trimming shortened V by 8 bases and J by 3 bases, and 4 bases separated the two germline ends. In DNA, the CDR3 is TGTGCCAGCTTGGACACTGAAGCTTTCTTT. Its translation is CASLDTEAFF.

This clonotype was counted only a few times. The V call is TRBV12-3 or TRBV12-4, the J call TRBJ2-6; 8 positions match TRBD1. V trimming: 6 bases; J trimming: 2 bases; junction bases outside the gene matches: 3. The CDR3 totals 15 residues. The CDR3 nucleotides read TGTGCCAGCAGACCGACAGGGGCTGGGGCCAACGTCCTGACTTTC. Encoded protein: CASRPTGAGANVLTF.

This clonotype was observed a few times. The genes are TRBV4-3 and TRBJ2-2, with unresolved D. V lost 3 bases and J 4 bases, leaving 24 bases between the germline ends. Germline CDR1 reads LGHNA; CDR2 reads YSLEER. The CDR3 consists of 19 residues. The CDR3 nucleotides read TGCGCCAGCAGCCATTTCTCTCCGGTCAGTGGCGAAGGCACCGGGGAGCTGTTTTTT. Amino acid sequence: CASSHFSPVSGEGTGELFF.

V usage is TRBV6-2 or TRBV6-3 and J usage is TRBJ1-1, with D possibly being TRBD1 (5 bases). CDR1 is MNHEY, CDR2 SVGEGT, per germline. The ends were cut back, 4 bases at V and 1 base at J, with 16 bases in the middle. The CDR3 is made up of 16 amino acids. The CDR3 sequence: CASSLLGVSTNTEAFF. Here the CDR3 DNA reads TGTGCCAGCAGTTTATTAGGGGTCAGTACGAACACTGAAGCTTTCTTT.

This clonotype was detected many times. The V call is TRBV7-2, the J call TRBJ1-2; 7 bases align to TRBD1. The CDR3 length is 15 residues. Germline V gene data show CDR1 as SGHTA and CDR2 as FQGNSA. V lost 5 bases and J lost 1; bases outside the gene matches: 7. CDR3 in amino acids: CASSLTGTDNYGYTF. The CDR3 DNA reads as TGTGCCAGCAGCCTAACCGGGACAGATAACTATGGCTACACCTTC. Together with reference TRBV7-2 and TRBJ1-2, the CDR3 gives the full variable domain: GAGVSQSPSNKVTEKGKDVELRCDPISGHTALYWYRQSLGQGLEFLIYFQGNSAPDKSGLPSDRFSAERTGGSVSTLTIQRTQQEDSAVYLCASSLTGTDNYGYTFGSGTRLTVV.

This rearrangement joins TRBV7-8 to TRBJ2-7, with D possibly being TRBD2 (6 bases). The CDR3 is made up of 14 amino acids. Trimming pared 6 bases from V and 4 bases from J, leaving 16 bases between. Looked up from germline, CDR1 is SGHVS and CDR2 is FQNEAQ. This CDR3 reads CASRSSRGRYEQYF. The CDR3, as DNA: TGTGCCAGCAGGTCCTCTCGGGGGAGGTACGAGCAGTACTTC. The full variable domain, with the rest looked up from reference TRBV7-8 and TRBJ2-7, is GAGVSQSPRYKVAKRGQDVALRCDPISGHVSLFWYQQALGQGPEFLTYFQNEAQLDKSGLPSDRFFAERPEGSVSTLKIQRTQQEDSAVYLCASRSSRGRYEQYFGPGTRLTVT.

This clonotype showed up just a few times. The chain links TRBV24-1 to TRBJ2-1; TRBD2 aligns across 7 bases. Germline V gene lookup returns CDR1 KGHDR and CDR2 SFDVKD. V gave up 3 bases and J gave up 7 bases; unmatched junction bases: 17. CDR3 length equals 18 residues. Here the CDR3 reads CATSDPTQRGGGSNEQFF. In DNA form, the CDR3 reads TGTGCCACCAGTGATCCTACTCAACGCGGCGGGGGTTCAAATGAGCAGTTCTTC.

The chain joins TRBV12-3 or TRBV12-4 to TRBJ1-2, with D possibly matching TRBD1 (5 bases). This CDR3 has 13 amino acids. V lost 3 bases, J lost 8 bases, and 13 bases lay in between. Here the CDR3 reads CASSFRGIGGYTF. For the CDR3, the DNA is TGTGCCAGCAGTTTCCGGGGGATCGGGGGCTACACCTTC.

V gene TRBV12-3 or TRBV12-4 combines with J gene TRBJ2-1, with a possible D match to TRBD2 (6 bases). Trimming shortened V by 0 bases and J by 3 bases, and 12 bases separated the two germline ends. There are 16 residues in the CDR3. The CDR3, as DNA: TGTGCCAGCAGTTTAGCGATGGGGACTCTCTACAATGAGCAGTTCTTC. Protein product: CASSLAMGTLYNEQFF.

This clonotype was seen repeatedly, ten times or more. The chain combines TRBV5-1 with TRBJ2-2; D is uncertain. Germline assignment: CDR1 SGHRS and CDR2 YFSETQ. The CDR3 has 15 residues. V gave up 0 bases and J gave up 2 bases, with 8 bases separating them. The CDR3 sequence: CASSLVGTNTGELFF. The CDR3, as DNA: TGCGCCAGCAGCTTGGTGGGTACCAACACCGGGGAGCTGTTTTTT.

The chain is built from TRBV7-2 and TRBJ2-7; 7 bases fit TRBD2. V lost 3 bases to trimming and J lost 5 bases; unmatched junction nucleotides: 4. This CDR3 spans 13 amino acids. Germline loops: CDR1 SGHTA, CDR2 FQGNSA. CDR3 sequence: CASSFGGFDEQYF. The CDR3 nucleotides are TGTGCCAGCAGCTTCGGGGGGTTCGACGAGCAGTACTTC.

This clonotype was observed at least ten times. The chain uses TRBV20-1 and TRBJ1-1, with TRBD1 as a possible D gene (6 bases). The germline CDR1 and CDR2 sequences are DFQATT and SNEGSKA (reference sequence). This CDR3 spans 12 amino acids. V was cut by 3 bases and J by 8 bases, with 13 bases left in between. The DNA of the CDR3 is TGCAGTGCTAGTACCCCCGGGACAGAAGCTTTCTTT. It yields the protein CSASTPGTEAFF.

The chain joins TRBV4-1 to TRBJ2-6; D not resolved. The CDR3 is 15 residues long. Germline V gene sequence: CDR1 MGHRA, CDR2 YSYEKL. V lost 4 bases and J 0 bases, leaving 7 bases between the germline ends. The CDR3 bases are TGCGCCAGCAGCCGAGATAGCTCTGGGGCCAACGTCCTGACTTTC. Protein: CASSRDSSGANVLTF.

In its sample, this clonotype was seen a few times. The CDR3 here is CSARTSGVGDTQYF. The CDR3, as DNA: TGCAGTGCCAGGACTAGCGGAGTGGGAGATACGCAGTATTTT. V usage is TRBV20-1 and J usage is TRBJ2-3, with 10 bases lining up with TRBD2. In germline, CDR1 is DFQATT, CDR2 SNEGSKA (reference sequence). The CDR3 is 14 amino acids. The ends lost 6 bases at V and 5 bases at J; junction bases unmatched: 8.